These 9 T cell receptor beta chains were all obtained from the same sample, sequenced in a study of T-cell memory formation after mild COVID-19. One entry per CDR3 protein results from TCRdb running MiXCR on the 5' RACE reads. This sample carries 250,000 to 350,000 distinct CDR3 sequences, roughly 21% of them seen once, and the ten largest clones take around 20%. Sequencing input: PBMCs or a T cell subset sorted from them (not recorded which). These receptors were collected from a man between 18 and 35 years old who had mild COVID-19 (a few samples of this study predate the infection). Cell type and time point are not known.

J is TRBJ2-2 and V is TRBV7-9; tentatively, D is TRBD2 (5 bases). CDR3 length: 14 amino acids. V lost 0 bases and J lost 6, with 8 bases in between. Germline CDR1 SEHNR, CDR2 FQNEAQ (reference sequence). CDR3 coding DNA: TGTGCCAGCAGCTTAGCTGAGGGTTCCGGGGAGCTGTTTTTT. It is translated as CASSLAEGSGELFF.

The rearrangement joins TRBV7-2 to TRBJ2-5, with 15 nucleotides matching TRBD2. Germline V CDR1 and CDR2: SGHTA, FQGNSA. The CDR3 loop spans 17 amino acids. J lost 4 bases, V lost 5 bases, and 8 bases had no gene match. This CDR3 is CASSPNQGLAGGETQYF. The CDR3 bases are TGTGCCAGCAGCCCCAACCAGGGACTAGCGGGAGGAGAGACCCAGTACTTC. The variable domain in full, completed from reference TRBV7-2 and TRBJ2-5, reads GAGVSQSPSNKVTEKGKDVELRCDPISGHTALYWYRQSLGQGLEFLIYFQGNSAPDKSGLPSDRFSAERTGGSVSTLTIQRTQQEDSAVYLCASSPNQGLAGGETQYFGPGTRLLVL.

This clonotype occurred a few times. V gene TRBV7-2 combines with J gene TRBJ2-3, with D perhaps TRBD2 (6 bases). This CDR3 region has 15 residues. The germline V gene has CDR1 SGHTA and CDR2 FQGNSA. The V gene lost 1 base and the J gene lost 1 base, with 9 bases spanning the gap. As DNA, the CDR3 is TGTGCCAGCAGCTTAGAGTCGGGGGGCACAGATACGCAGTATTTT. Protein sequence: CASSLESGGTDTQYF. Together with reference TRBV7-2 and TRBJ2-3, the CDR3 gives the full variable domain: GAGVSQSPSNKVTEKGKDVELRCDPISGHTALYWYRQSLGQGLEFLIYFQGNSAPDKSGLPSDRFSAERTGGSVSTLTIQRTQQEDSAVYLCASSLESGGTDTQYFGPGTRLTVL.

The rearrangement joins TRBV28 to TRBJ1-2; perhaps TRBD1 as D (5 bases). Germline CDR1 MDHEN, CDR2 SYDVKM. Trimming took 6 bases from V and 3 from J, leaving 17 bases between them. The CDR3 runs 15 residues. The CDR3 coding sequence is TGTGCCAGCAGCACCTCCAGGGAATTGGACTATGGCTACACCTTC. It codes for CASSTSRELDYGYTF.

The chain links TRBV6-5 to TRBJ2-7; D unresolved. The V end lost 2 bases, the J end lost 0 bases, and 11 bases lay between the germline ends. Germline V lookup: CDR1 MNHEY, CDR2 SVGAGI. This CDR3 has 15 amino acids. CDR3 region: CASSYVVTSSYEQYF. In DNA form, the CDR3 reads TGTGCCAGCAGTTACGTGGTCACCAGCTCCTACGAGCAGTACTTC.

V gene TRBV5-4 combines with J gene TRBJ1-3; D call uncertain. The CDR3 is made up of 12 amino acids. The germline V gene has CDR1 SGHNT and CDR2 YYREEE (reference sequence). V lost 4 bases to trimming and J lost 0 bases, with 2 bases between them. As DNA, the CDR3 is TGTGCCAGCAGCATCTCTGGAAACACCATATATTTT. Its translation: CASSISGNTIYF.

The count of this clonotype is one. This chain links TRBV5-1 with TRBJ2-2; a weak D match, TRBD1 (6 bases). The CDR3 runs to 16 residues. Germline lookup yields CDR1 SGHRS and CDR2 YFSETQ. V was pared by 4 bases and J by 2 bases, with 15 bases between. The CDR3: CASSAWWDTNTGELFF. The CDR3 nucleotides read TGCGCCAGCAGCGCCTGGTGGGACACCAACACCGGGGAGCTGTTTTTT.

This rearrangement joins TRBV9 to TRBJ2-3, with D possibly being TRBD1 or TRBD2 (5 bases each). The CDR3 is 16 amino acids. V lost 4 bases and J 2 bases, leaving 17 bases between the germline ends. CDR1 and CDR2 (germline): SGDLS, YYNGEE. The CDR3, as DNA: TGTGCCAGCAGCAACAACCGGGACGGTTACACAGATACGCAGTATTTT. Translating gives CASSNNRDGYTDTQYF. Drawing the rest from reference TRBV9 and TRBJ2-3, the complete variable domain is DSGVTQTPKHLITATGQRVTLRCSPRSGDLSVYWYQQSLDQGLQFLIQYYNGEERAKGNILERFSAQQFPDLHSELNLSSLELGDSALYFCASSNNRDGYTDTQYFGPGTRLTVL.

Only a few counts were recorded for this clonotype. V is TRBV4-1 and J is TRBJ2-1; no reliable D call. Trimming took off 3 bases at V and 7 bases at J, with 1 base between the two ends. The CDR3 contains 10 residues. Germline V gene sequence: CDR1 MGHRA, CDR2 YSYEKL. The CDR3 spells CASSHNEQFF. In DNA, the CDR3 is TGCGCCAGCAGCCATAATGAGCAGTTCTTC.